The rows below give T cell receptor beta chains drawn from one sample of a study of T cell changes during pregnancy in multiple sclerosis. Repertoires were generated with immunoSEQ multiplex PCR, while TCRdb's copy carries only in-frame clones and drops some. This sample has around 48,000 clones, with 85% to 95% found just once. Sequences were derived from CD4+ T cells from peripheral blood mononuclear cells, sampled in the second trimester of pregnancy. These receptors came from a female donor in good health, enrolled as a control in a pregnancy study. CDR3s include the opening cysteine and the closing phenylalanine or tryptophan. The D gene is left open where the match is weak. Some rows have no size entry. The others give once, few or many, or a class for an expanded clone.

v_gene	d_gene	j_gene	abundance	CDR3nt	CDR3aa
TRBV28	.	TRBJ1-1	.	TGTGCCAGCAGTTTAGGGACTTCAGGGATGGGTGGGGCTTTCTTT	CASSLGTSGMGGAFF
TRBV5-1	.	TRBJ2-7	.	TGCGCCAGCAGCTCCCCGGGGATCGGCTACGAGCAGTACTTC	CASSSPGIGYEQYF
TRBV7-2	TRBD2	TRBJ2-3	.	TGTGCCAGCAGCCGCGGTACTAGCGCAGATACGCAGTATTTT	CASSRGTSADTQYF
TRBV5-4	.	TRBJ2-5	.	TGTGCCAGCAGCTTCCTTACAGGGCTGCCAGAGACCCAGTACTTC	CASSFLTGLPETQYF
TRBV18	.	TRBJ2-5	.	TGTGCCAGCTCCCCTACAGGGAATCCCGAGACCCAGTACTTC	CASSPTGNPETQYF
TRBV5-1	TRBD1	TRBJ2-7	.	TGCGCCAGCAGCTGGGGGACAGGGGCCTCCTACGAGCAGTACTTC	CASSWGTGASYEQYF
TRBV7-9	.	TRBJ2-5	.	TGTGCCAGCAGCTTACTGGCGGTTCAAGAGACCCAGTACTTC	CASSLLAVQETQYF
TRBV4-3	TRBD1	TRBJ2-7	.	TGCGCCAGCAGCCAAGCCCGACAGGGCTACGAGCAGTACTTC	CASSQARQGYEQYF
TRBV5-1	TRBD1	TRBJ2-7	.	TGCGCCAGCAACCTCGGCACCGGGACAGGGAGCGAGCAGTACTTC	CASNLGTGTGSEQYF
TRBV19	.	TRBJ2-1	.	TGTGCCAGTAGTATACGGCGGGATAGGCAAAGTGAGCAGTTCTTC	CASSIRRDRQSEQFF
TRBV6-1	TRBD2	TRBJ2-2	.	TGTGCCAGCAGTGAAGTAGCGGGGGGGGGAACCGGGGAGCTGTTTTTT	CASSEVAGGGTGELFF
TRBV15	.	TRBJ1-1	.	TGTGCCACCAGCAGAGCCCCACTGAGGACTGAAGCTTTCTTT	CATSRAPLRTEAFF
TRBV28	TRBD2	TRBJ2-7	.	TGTGCCAGCAGTCTACGTTTAGCTAGCGGGAGAGGAACCTACGAGCAGTACTTC	CASSLRLASGRGTYEQYF
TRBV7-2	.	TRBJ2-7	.	TGTGCCAGCAGATCGGAGGGTTACGAGCAGTACTTC	CASRSEGYEQYF
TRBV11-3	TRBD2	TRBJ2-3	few	TGTGCCAGCAGCTTGGGTGTGCGGGAGAGGGCAGATACGCAGTATTTT	CASSLGVRERADTQYF
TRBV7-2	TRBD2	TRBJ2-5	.	TGTGCCAGCAGCTTAACCGGGACTAGCTACCAAGAGACCCAGTACTTC	CASSLTGTSYQETQYF
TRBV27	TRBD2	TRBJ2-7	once	TGTGCCAGCAAGGCGGGAGCTTCCGAGCAGTACTTC	CASKAGASEQYF
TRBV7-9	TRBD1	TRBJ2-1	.	TGTGCCAGCAAACACGACAGGGCCCTCTCCAATGAGCAGTTCTTC	CASKHDRALSNEQFF
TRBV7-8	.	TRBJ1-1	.	TGTGCCAGCAGCTTAGGGCTGGCGAACACTGAAGCTTTCTTT	CASSLGLANTEAFF
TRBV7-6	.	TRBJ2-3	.	TGTGCCAGCAGCTCCGCGGGTACAGATACGCAGTATTTT	CASSSAGTDTQYF